This T cell receptor beta chain came from a study of CD8+CD57+ T cells in acquired aplastic anemia. Study information: The mean DNA yield obtained from sorted CD4+ and CD8+ cells came to approximately 3 ug. Whole-study results and caveats: The study identified under 30 CD8+ CDR3 sequences shared by patients and controls.

Both TCR beta VDJ combination and CDR3 sequence profiling were carried out. Genomic DNA was the template for this profiling. MiXCR was run by TCRdb on the reads, yielding one entry per CDR3 protein. The sample yields 350,000 to 450,000 distinct CDR3 sequences, 55% to 70% seen once. CDR1 KGHDR and CDR2 SFDVKD come from the germline V gene. The CDR3 is 16 amino acids long, termini counted. On this clonotype itself: Its specificity is unknown. This likely comes from a read error, as the CDR3 has no conserved phenylalanine or tryptophan at its end. The DNA is left out, because the CDR3 cannot be placed on it with certainty; the CDR3 is given as TCRdb lists it.

The clonotype was recovered from a human donor in good health, serving as a control. Sequenced sample: sorted CD4+, CD8+, or CD8+CD57+ T cells (not recorded which) from PBMCs. The J gene is TRBJ2-3, the V gene TRBV24-1; the D segment call TRBD1 is taken from the table without a DNA check. The CDR3: CATSVQPQHFSDGPRL.